This entry describes one T cell receptor beta chain. The study recruited people aged 18 to 89 years across about two dozen US areas. Researchers sorted participants into cohorts using their self-reported clinical history. The recovered donors of Cohort 3 showed two negative PCRs, clearance, or symptom resolution. In the authors' workflow: Nucleated cell counts were estimated from reference gene primer amplification. Method: immunoSEQ multiplex PCR; TCRdb's copy keeps in-frame clones and lacks some. The V and J calls and clone size are taken from that table; D and trimming were inferred from the DNA. There are hundreds of thousands of clones in the sample; just over 85% occur only once, and roughly 15% lies in the top ten. The sample comes from a study of blood T cell repertoires in COVID-19. CDR3 size: 15 residues. The V gene's germline CDR1 is SGHVS and CDR2 FNYEAQ. With 4 bases removed from V and 3 bases from J, the gap between germline ends came to 10 bases.

This receptor was obtained from a young man who had recovered from COVID-19. The rearrangement links TRBV7-6 to TRBJ1-6; D not certain. The sequencing sample was made of PBMCs or T cells enriched from blood (not recorded which). This CDR3 reads CASSSEAFYNSPLHF. In DNA, the CDR3 is TGTGCCAGCAGCTCTGAGGCCTTCTATAATTCACCCCTCCACTTT.